The 24 T cell receptor beta chains presented below share a single source sample, sequenced in a study of blood T cell repertoires in COVID-19 (dated by TCRdb to about 2020). The library was built by means of the immunoSEQ multiplex PCR assay. Drawn from immuneACCESS, this table holds only the in-frame rearrangements with V and J called that TCRdb kept. Clones are partly lost; checked studies trace under half to an unresolved V gene and leave the rest unexplained. In this sample the table shows roughly 300,000 clones, roughly 79% of which occur a single time. The ten top clones hold 2.5% to 3.5% of the sample. Source material: peripheral blood. Source of these receptors: a woman aged 55-69 years with active or convalescent COVID-19.

The chain is built from TRBV2 and TRBJ2-3, with a tentative D call TRBD1 (7 bases). Trimming cost V 7 bases and J 3 bases, with 20 bases left between them. This CDR3 has 16 amino acids. The germline V gene has CDR1 SNHLY and CDR2 FYNNEI. CDR3 sequence: CASTDRWGALTDTQYF. DNA for the CDR3: TGTGCCAGCACGGACAGGTGGGGGGCGCTGACAGATACGCAGTATTTT.

J is TRBJ2-5 and V is TRBV5-4, with 9 bases identical to TRBD2. The length of the CDR3 is 15 residues. Germline assignment: CDR1 SGHNT and CDR2 YYREEE (reference sequence). After removal of 1 base from V and 1 base from J, the junction contained 2 bases not matched to a gene. The CDR3 bases are TGTGCCAGCAGCTTGAGCGGGGGGCCCCAAGAGACCCAGTACTTC. Its protein product is CASSLSGGPQETQYF.

Comments on this clone: The same CDR3 is also encoded by other DNA sequences in this sample. This chain joins TRBV27 and TRBJ2-3, with TRBD1 matching over 8 bases. J was trimmed by 0 bases and V by 4 bases; bases with no gene match: 3. Germline V gene lookup returns CDR1 MNHEY and CDR2 SMNVEV (reference sequence). The CDR3 extends over 15 amino acids. CDR3 nucleotides: TGTGCCAGCAGTTCAGACAGGGGTAGCACAGATACGCAGTATTTT. Translating gives CASSSDRGSTDTQYF.

The chain is built from TRBV3-1 (or the pseudogene TRBV3-2) and TRBJ1-4, with 8 positions matching TRBD1. J lost 8 bases, V lost 1 base, and 12 bases had no gene match. The germline gives CDR1 LGHDT, CDR2 YNNKEL (reference sequence). This CDR3 region has 17 residues. The CDR3 DNA reads as TGTGCCAGCAGCCAAGTTCCTGTACGGACAGGGACCGAAAAACTGTTTTTT. Amino acids: CASSQVPVRTGTEKLFF.

The chain combines TRBV11-2 with TRBJ2-1; TRBD2 matches at 8 bases. CDR3 length equals 15 residues. From germline, CDR1 is SGHAT and CDR2 FQNNGV. The trim removed 7 bases at V and 6 bases at J, leaving 11 bases unmatched. The CDR3 DNA follows: TGTGCCAGCACCCCGTATATAGCGGGGAGCAATGAGCAGTTCTTC. Translated, it gives CASTPYIAGSNEQFF.

The chain recombines TRBV6-6 with TRBJ1-2; 9 positions match TRBD1. V was clipped by 4 bases and J by 8 bases; unmatched bases: 11. CDR1 and CDR2 from the germline V gene are MNHNY and SVGAGI (reference sequence). The CDR3 loop spans 15 amino acids. This CDR3 reads CASSSVSTGGAGYTF. CDR3 bases: TGTGCCAGCAGTTCCGTTAGCACAGGGGGCGCCGGCTACACCTTC.

This rearrangement joins TRBV5-1 to TRBJ2-1, with 8 positions matching TRBD1. The CDR3 contains 15 residues. J lost 6 bases, V lost 0 bases, and 5 bases had no gene match. The V gene's germline CDR1 is SGHRS and CDR2 YFSETQ. The CDR3: CASSLAMGQVNEQFF. DNA for the CDR3: TGCGCCAGCAGCTTGGCGATGGGACAGGTCAATGAGCAGTTCTTC.

The chain joins TRBV19 to TRBJ1-5; possible D gene TRBD1, 6 bases. The germline CDR1 and CDR2 sequences are LNHDA and SQIVND (reference sequence). The CDR3 is made up of 18 amino acids. V lost 6 bases and J lost 3, with 24 bases in between. The CDR3 region has the DNA TGTGCCAGTAGAGTGACCGGGACACCGTCACGGAACAATCAGCCCCAGCATTTT. Its protein product is CASRVTGTPSRNNQPQHF.

This chain connects TRBV4-1 to TRBJ1-4; perhaps TRBD1 as D (6 bases). Germline CDR1 is MGHRA and CDR2 is YSYEKL. The CDR3 sequence is 19 residues long. The V and J ends lost 0 bases and 4 bases respectively, with 21 bases between them. This CDR3 reads CASSQDRRDTAPSNEKLFF. The CDR3 DNA is TGCGCCAGCAGCCAAGATCGCCGGGACACCGCCCCAAGTAATGAAAAACTGTTTTTT.

The genes are TRBV5-8 and TRBJ1-5, with D maybe TRBD1 (5 bases). Between the trimmed V and J ends, which lost 0 bases and 1 base, there was a span of 11 bases. The germline V gene encodes CDR1 SGHTS and CDR2 YDEGEE. CDR3 length equals 16 residues. CDR3 in amino acids: CASSLVTGVSNQPQHF. The CDR3 nucleotides are TGTGCCAGCAGCTTGGTTACAGGAGTGAGCAATCAGCCCCAGCATTTT.

The count of this clone is one. In DNA form, the CDR3 reads TGTGCCAGCAGCCTGGTACAGGGAAGGGGGGGCGAGCAGTACTTC. Protein: CASSLVQGRGGEQYF. V usage is TRBV14 and J usage is TRBJ2-7; maybe TRBD2 (7 bases). The CDR3 spans 15 residues. V was cut by 4 bases and J by 6 bases, with 19 bases left in between. CDR1 is SGHDN and CDR2 is FVKESK in the germline V gene. The variable domain in full, completed from reference TRBV14 and TRBJ2-7, reads EAGVTQFPSHSVIEKGQTVTLRCDPISGHDNLYWYRRVMGKEIKFLLHFVKESKQDESGMPNNRFLAERTGGTYSTLKVQPAELEDSGVYFCASSLVQGRGGEQYFGPGTRLTVT.

This clone was found once. CDR3 protein: CASSSGTGFGQPQHF. DNA of the CDR3: TGTGCCAGCAGCTCCGGGACAGGGTTTGGACAGCCCCAGCATTTT. V is TRBV6-6 and J is TRBJ1-5; the match to TRBD1 covers 9 bases. Unmatched junction bases numbered 10, after V lost 6 bases and J lost 7 bases. Germline CDR1 and CDR2: MNHNY and SVGAGI (reference sequence). The CDR3 runs to 15 residues.

This clone has just a few counts. This rearrangement joins TRBV19 to TRBJ2-7; perhaps TRBD1 as D (5 bases). The germline gives CDR1 LNHDA, CDR2 SQIVND (reference sequence). This CDR3 spans 13 amino acids. The V end lost 9 bases, the J end lost 2 bases, and 14 bases lay between the germline ends. The CDR3 sequence: CASSRQSPYEQYF. The CDR3 DNA reads as TGTGCCAGCTCTAGACAGTCGCCCTACGAGCAGTACTTC.

J is TRBJ2-1 and V is TRBV12-3 or TRBV12-4; 8 positions agree with TRBD2. The CDR3 runs to 13 residues. V lost 7 bases, J lost 15 bases, and 14 bases stayed unmatched. In DNA form, the CDR3 reads TGTGCCAGCACCGCGGCGGGGGGTAACGTCCGGTTCTTC. Translated: CASTAAGGNVRFF.

This clone was counted a few times. The rearrangement joins TRBV7-9 to TRBJ2-3, with D maybe TRBD2 (5 bases). Germline-derived CDR1 and CDR2 are SEHNR and FQNEAQ (reference sequence). V lost 4 bases and J lost 0, with 17 bases in between. The CDR3 spans 17 residues. CDR3 sequence reads: CASSSRPDFTSTDTQYF. Written as DNA, the CDR3 is TGTGCCAGCAGCTCCCGACCGGACTTTACTAGCACAGATACGCAGTATTTT.

This clone appeared once. This chain joins TRBV19 and TRBJ1-4; TRBD1 might be the D (6 bases). Germline assignment: CDR1 LNHDA and CDR2 SQIVND (reference sequence). The CDR3 spans 17 residues. With 3 bases removed from V and 1 base from J, the gap between germline ends came to 15 bases. The CDR3 reads CASSIPGQIETNEKLFF. The CDR3 nucleotides read TGTGCCAGTAGTATTCCGGGACAAATTGAAACTAATGAAAAACTGTTTTTT.

V is TRBV6-1 and J is TRBJ2-3; D possibly corresponds to TRBD1 (6 bases). Germline lookup yields CDR1 MNHNS and CDR2 SASEGT. CDR3 length: 14 residues. Trimming pared 2 bases from V and 2 bases from J, leaving 8 bases between. CDR3 in DNA: TGTGCCAGCAGTGAATGGGACAACACAGATACGCAGTATTTT. Translating it yields CASSEWDNTDTQYF.

The V call is TRBV5-6, the J call TRBJ2-7; 7 bases are a match to TRBD2. Germline V CDR1 and CDR2: SGHDT, YYEEEE. Trimming took 4 bases from V and 0 from J; bases not matched to a gene: 10. The CDR3 is made up of 16 amino acids. The CDR3 sequence is CASSTYLAGDSYEQYF. The CDR3 nucleotides read TGTGCCAGCAGCACGTATCTTGCGGGGGACTCCTACGAGCAGTACTTC.

The DNA of the CDR3 is TGTGCCAGCAGCTTCGACGGAGGGAGCGGGGCCAACGTCCTGACTTTC. It yields the protein CASSFDGGSGANVLTF. This chain connects TRBV5-6 to TRBJ2-6; weak D call: TRBD2 (6 bases). CDR1 SGHDT and CDR2 YYEEEE come from the germline V gene. The CDR3 extends over 16 amino acids. Deletions cut 2 bases from V and 4 bases from J, with 13 bases between.

This rearrangement joins TRBV5-1 to TRBJ1-1, with 7 nucleotides matching TRBD1. The germline V gene encodes CDR1 SGHRS and CDR2 YFSETQ. CDR3 length: 15 residues. Trimming removed 0 bases from V and 4 bases from J; junction bases left unmatched: 6. This chain's CDR3 is CASSLEGAGGTEAFF. In DNA form, the CDR3 reads TGCGCCAGCAGCTTGGAAGGGGCAGGGGGCACTGAAGCTTTCTTT.

This clone was observed a handful of times. The same CDR3 is also encoded by other DNA sequences in this sample. The genes are TRBV6-5 and TRBJ1-1; 7 bases fit TRBD1. With 6 bases clipped from V and 3 bases from J, the junction kept 7 bases outside the gene matches. Germline loops: CDR1 MNHEY, CDR2 SVGAGI. CDR3 length: 14 amino acids. The CDR3 DNA is TGTGCCAGCAGACCGACAGGGCGGGACACTGAAGCTTTCTTT. It encodes CASRPTGRDTEAFF.

This chain links TRBV27 with TRBJ1-5; no definite D call. Trimming pared 0 bases from V and 3 bases from J, leaving 9 bases between. This CDR3 spans 15 amino acids. Germline V lookup: CDR1 MNHEY, CDR2 SMNVEV (reference sequence). The CDR3 sequence is CASSLSSLYNQPQHF. CDR3 sequence (DNA): TGTGCCAGCAGTTTATCGAGCCTCTACAATCAGCCCCAGCATTTT.

CDR3 protein: CASSLGTGTGYQETQYF. The CDR3 DNA sequence: TGTGCCAGCAGCTTAGGGACAGGGACAGGGTACCAAGAGACCCAGTACTTC. J is TRBJ2-5 and V is TRBV7-7, with 9 bases identical to TRBD1. CDR3 length: 17 residues. Germline-derived CDR1 and CDR2 are SSHAT and FNYEAQ (reference sequence). The J segment lost 0 bases and the V segment lost 1 base, leaving 6 bases of the junction unmatched. Full variable domain (rest looked up from reference TRBV7-7 and TRBJ2-5): GAGVSQSPRYKVTKRGQDVTLRCDPISSHATLYWYQQALGQGPEFLTYFNYEAQPDKSGLPSDRFSAERPEGSISTLTIQRTEQRDSAMYRCASSLGTGTGYQETQYFGPGTRLLVL.

The V gene is TRBV9, the J gene TRBJ1-4, with a possible D match to TRBD1 (5 bases). Germline-derived CDR1 and CDR2 are SGDLS and YYNGEE. The ends were cut back, 0 bases at V and 7 bases at J, with 13 bases in the middle. The CDR3 covers 15 residues. The CDR3 protein is CASSVGNSGGEKLFF. The CDR3 DNA reads TGTGCCAGCAGCGTAGGTAACTCCGGGGGTGAAAAACTGTTTTTT.